These 16 T cell receptor beta chains were sequenced from one sample in a study of blood T cell repertoires in COVID-19. Assay: immunoSEQ multiplex PCR; the TCRdb copy retains only in-frame clones and omits some. The data contain about 260,000 clones, 88% of them seen just once; the ten biggest clones take up roughly 10%. The sequenced sample consisted of peripheral blood. The source of these receptors is a woman aged 65 to 85 with COVID-19, enrolled during active disease.

The gene calls are TRBV30 and TRBJ1-1; D gene ambiguous. The germline gives CDR1 GTSNPN, CDR2 SVGIG (reference sequence). V was trimmed by 8 bases and J by 10 bases, leaving 17 bases between them. This CDR3 has 11 residues. The DNA of the CDR3 is TGTGCCGAACTACTAGGAGGTTCAGCTTTCTTT. This sequence encodes CAELLGGSAFF. Together with reference TRBV30 and TRBJ1-1, the CDR3 gives the full variable domain: SQTIHQWPATLVQPVGSPLSLECTVEGTSNPNLYWYRQAAGRGLQLLFYSVGIGQISSEVPQNLSASRPQDRQFILSSKKLLLSDSGFYLCAELLGGSAFFGQGTRLTVV.

The chain carries TRBV12-5 and TRBJ1-5; no reliable D call. Per the germline V gene, CDR1 is LGHNT and CDR2 is FRNRAP. The V end was cut by 6 bases, the J end by 4 bases, with 13 bases between. The CDR3 is made up of 14 amino acids. The CDR3 sequence: CASGHTGSNQPQHF. The CDR3 bases are TGTGCTAGTGGACATACCGGGTCTAATCAGCCCCAGCATTTT.

The chain links TRBV7-2 to TRBJ1-5; perhaps TRBD1 as D (6 bases). There are 14 residues in the CDR3. CDR1 SGHTA and CDR2 FQGNSA come from the germline V gene. V was cut by 1 base and J by 6 bases, with 10 bases left in between. The CDR3 loop is CASSLGAGAQPQHF. DNA of the CDR3: TGTGCCAGCAGCTTAGGGGCAGGGGCTCAGCCCCAGCATTTT.

This chain links TRBV7-9 with TRBJ2-4; possible D gene TRBD1, 6 bases. V was clipped by 4 bases and J by 2 bases, with 9 bases between them. Germline V gene lookup returns CDR1 SEHNR and CDR2 FQNEAQ (reference sequence). The CDR3 is 14 residues long. The CDR3 here is CASSSTGTKNIQYF. The CDR3 nucleotides are TGTGCCAGCAGCTCTACAGGGACCAAAAACATTCAGTACTTC.

The genes are TRBV27 and TRBJ2-2, with 9 bases that match TRBD1. In germline, CDR1 is MNHEY, CDR2 SMNVEV (reference sequence). V was clipped by 5 bases and J by 7 bases; unmatched bases: 8. The CDR3 has 15 residues. The CDR3 DNA follows: TGTGCCAGCAGTGACCGGGGACAGGGAATCGGGGAGCTGTTTTTT. The encoded protein is CASSDRGQGIGELFF.

The chain recombines TRBV3-1 (or the pseudogene TRBV3-2) with TRBJ1-2, with TRBD1 as a possible D gene (5 bases). The germline gives CDR1 LGHDT, CDR2 YNNKEL (reference sequence). This CDR3 has 15 amino acids. V was cut by 4 bases and J by 5 bases, with 17 bases left in between. In DNA, the CDR3 is TGTGCCAGCAGCCCCGCCTCGGGCGCAGGGTATGGCTACACCTTC. It encodes CASSPASGAGYGYTF.

The gene calls are TRBV29-1 and TRBJ2-1; the match to TRBD2 covers 16 bases. The germline V gene encodes CDR1 SQVTM and CDR2 ANQGSEA. The CDR3 covers 16 residues. Trimming took 6 bases from V and 7 from J; bases not matched to a gene: 9. CDR3 DNA: TGCAGCGTAACGGGACTAGCGGGAGGGCCGGGGAATGAGCAGTTCTTC. It translates to CSVTGLAGGPGNEQFF.

This clone has only a few counts. The V and J genes are TRBV27 and TRBJ2-7; D uncertain. Germline V CDR1 and CDR2: MNHEY, SMNVEV (reference sequence). The CDR3 has 15 residues. Trimming removed 0 bases from V and 1 base from J, with 10 bases in between. The CDR3 loop reads CASSLSIGSSYEQYF. CDR3 DNA: TGTGCCAGCAGTTTATCGATTGGCAGTTCCTACGAGCAGTACTTC.

The chain carries TRBV5-5 and TRBJ2-4; no reliable D call. CDR3 size: 13 residues. Trimming took 3 bases from V and 9 from J, leaving 13 bases between them. Germline V gives CDR1 SGHKS, CDR2 YYEKEE (reference sequence). The CDR3 here is CASSSVGLGIQYF. The CDR3 nucleotides are TGTGCCAGCAGCTCCGTCGGGTTGGGCATTCAGTACTTC.

J is TRBJ2-7 and V is TRBV6-1, with D hard to call. This CDR3 is built from 13 residues. V shed 2 bases and J shed 2 bases, with 7 bases lying between them. CDR1 and CDR2 (germline): MNHNS, SASEGT. The CDR3 nucleotides read TGTGCCAGCAGTGAAAATCTCCCCTACGAGCAGTACTTC. Translation: CASSENLPYEQYF.

This rearrangement joins TRBV7-9 to TRBJ1-5, with D perhaps TRBD1 (6 bases). The CDR3 extends over 14 amino acids. The ends were cut back, 4 bases at V and 3 bases at J, with 10 bases in the middle. From germline, CDR1 is SEHNR and CDR2 FQNEAQ (reference sequence). As DNA, the CDR3 is TGTGCCAGCAGCTCACAGGGATCCAATCAGCCCCAGCATTTT. Its protein product is CASSSQGSNQPQHF.

The chain carries TRBV5-5 and TRBJ2-7, with D hard to call. Germline-derived CDR1 and CDR2 are SGHKS and YYEKEE (reference sequence). CDR3 length: 12 amino acids. Deletions cut 0 bases from V and 7 bases from J, with 8 bases between. CDR3 sequence (DNA): TGTGCCAGCAGCTTGGTGGTCGGGGAGCAGTACTTC. It encodes CASSLVVGEQYF.

This clone was seen a single time. The rearrangement joins TRBV2 to TRBJ2-7; a weak D match, TRBD2 (6 bases). The CDR3 length is 16 residues. The germline V and J ends were trimmed by 4 bases and 3 bases, with 19 bases remaining between them. CDR1 SNHLY and CDR2 FYNNEI come from the germline V gene. The DNA for the CDR3 is TGTGCCAGCAGTGTCCCTCAGCGGGTAGGACACTACGAGCAGTACTTC. Translating it yields CASSVPQRVGHYEQYF.

The chain recombines TRBV7-6 with TRBJ2-5, with D uncertain. Germline V CDR1 and CDR2: SGHVS, FNYEAQ. The CDR3 sequence is 16 residues long. The V and J ends lost 6 bases and 5 bases respectively, with 22 bases between them. The DNA of the CDR3 is TGTGCCAGCAGATTAAACCCCAGATCATATTCGGAGACCCAGTACTTC. Amino acids: CASRLNPRSYSETQYF.

The rearrangement uses TRBV29-1 and TRBJ2-3; 9 nucleotides agree with TRBD1. Germline V gene lookup returns CDR1 SQVTM and CDR2 ANQGSEA. V trimming: 4 bases; J trimming: 3 bases; junction bases outside the gene matches: 8. The CDR3 has 15 residues. The CDR3 region has the DNA TGCAGCGTTGGTACCGGGACAGGGCCTACAGATACGCAGTATTTT. It codes for CSVGTGTGPTDTQYF.

CDR3 protein: CTSICGLENTDTQYF. CDR3 bases: TGCACCAGCATATGCGGACTAGAGAACACAGATACGCAGTATTTT. The chain uses TRBV1 and TRBJ2-3; whether TRBD2, the table's D call, matches the DNA was not checked. TRBV1 is marked as a pseudogene. This CDR3 comprises 15 residues.